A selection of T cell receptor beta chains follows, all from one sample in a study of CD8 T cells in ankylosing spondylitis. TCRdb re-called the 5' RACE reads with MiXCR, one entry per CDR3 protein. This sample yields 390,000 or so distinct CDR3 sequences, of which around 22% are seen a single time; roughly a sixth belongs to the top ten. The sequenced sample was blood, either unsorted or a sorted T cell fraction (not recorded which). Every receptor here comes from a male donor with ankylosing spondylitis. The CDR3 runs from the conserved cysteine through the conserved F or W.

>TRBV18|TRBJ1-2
CASSPIDARGYTF
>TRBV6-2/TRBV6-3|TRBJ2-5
CASSYSGEETQYF
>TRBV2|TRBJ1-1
CASSGLWPEAFF
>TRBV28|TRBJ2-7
CASSRTVGLATEQYF
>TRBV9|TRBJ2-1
CASSFHQDSAEQFF
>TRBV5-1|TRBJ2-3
CASSFSGRADTQYF
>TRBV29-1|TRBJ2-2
CSVEGVGATTGELFF
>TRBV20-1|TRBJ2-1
CSASFNNDEQFF
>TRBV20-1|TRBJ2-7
CSARSPRSRSYEQYF
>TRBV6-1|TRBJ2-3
CASKEDRAGLDTQYF
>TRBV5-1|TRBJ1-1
CASSRTGSAEAFF
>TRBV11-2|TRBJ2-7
CASSLGTSGRTISYEQYF
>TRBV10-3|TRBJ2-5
CATKGGPETQYF
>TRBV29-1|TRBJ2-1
CSVEEHGTSGNEQFF
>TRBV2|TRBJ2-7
CASTKEGLTSGKSSYEQYF
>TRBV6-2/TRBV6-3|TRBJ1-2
CASINGGFSPNYGYTF
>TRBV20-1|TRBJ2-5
CSAPPGQGHQETQYF
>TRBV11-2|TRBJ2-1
CASSFTGQGMGAEQFF
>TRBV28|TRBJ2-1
CASSLKGPSYNEQFF
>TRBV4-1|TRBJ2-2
CASSQRRDHTGELFF
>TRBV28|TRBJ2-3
CASSLYGALDTQYF
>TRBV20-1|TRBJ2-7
CSAYVGSEQYF
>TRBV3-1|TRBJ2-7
CASSQDLAGLREQYF
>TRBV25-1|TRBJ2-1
CASSDGRGWNEQFF
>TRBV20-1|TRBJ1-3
CSARDAGNSGNTIYF
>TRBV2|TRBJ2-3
CASRPGTGGPDTQYF
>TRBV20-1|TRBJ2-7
CSANRALYYEQYF
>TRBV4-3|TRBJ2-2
CASSHATSGSTGELFF
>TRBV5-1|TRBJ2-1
CASSRGAGVSYNEQFF
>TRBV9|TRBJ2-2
CASSVYTGELFF
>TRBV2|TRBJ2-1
CASRPGTSGSNEQFF
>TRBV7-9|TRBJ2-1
CASSGGLAGDHEQFF
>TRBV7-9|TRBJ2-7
CASSLALGLAGEREQYF
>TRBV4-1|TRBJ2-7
CASSQRLAPSYEQYF
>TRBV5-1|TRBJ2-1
CASSLGGGRSYNEQFF
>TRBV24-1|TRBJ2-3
CATSHGGSSTDTQYF
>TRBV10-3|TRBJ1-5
CAISERGQGAQPQHF
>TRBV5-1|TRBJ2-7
CASSPGRDYEQYF
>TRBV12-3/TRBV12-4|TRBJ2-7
CASSGLAGQSYEQYF
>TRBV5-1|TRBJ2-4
CASSLALLKGDIQYF
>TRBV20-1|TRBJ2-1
CSARQGRHNEQFF
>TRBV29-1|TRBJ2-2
CSVGQRTGELFF
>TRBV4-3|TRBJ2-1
CASSQVGLAGGGYNEQFF
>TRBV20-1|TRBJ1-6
CSAGQGSTYNSPLHF
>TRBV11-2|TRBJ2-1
CASSLVLAGALRSYNEQFF